Below are 10 T cell receptor beta chains sequenced from a single sample in a study of type 1 regulatory T cells. A single record per CDR3 protein comes from TCRdb applying MiXCR to the reads. The table shows 15,000 or so distinct CDR3 sequences, with 12% to 15% occurring only once. Their cognate antigens are unknown. Specimen: cultured T cells, either the whole culture or a sorted T cell fraction (not recorded which). The receptors stem from a human donor in good health.

This clonotype has ten or more counts. This rearrangement joins TRBV18 to TRBJ2-5; TRBD2 matches at 11 bases. This CDR3 comprises 15 residues. Germline V gives CDR1 KGHSH, CDR2 LQKENI. V dropped 5 bases and J dropped 2; count of bases not matched to a gene: 4. CDR3 sequence (DNA): TGTGCCAGCTCAACTAGACTAGCGGGACAAGAGACCCAGTACTTC. Protein product: CASSTRLAGQETQYF.

By share of the sample, this clonotype is medium-sized (0.01 to 0.1%). This chain uses TRBV20-1 with TRBJ2-3; 14 positions agree with TRBD2. CDR1 is DFQATT and CDR2 is SNEGSKA in the germline V gene (reference sequence). CDR3 length: 14 residues. The CDR3 reads CRLPGLAGADTQYF. The DNA of the CDR3 is TGCAGGCTGCCGGGACTAGCGGGAGCAGATACGCAGTATTTT.

The J gene is TRBJ2-1, the V gene TRBV3-1, with a tentative D call TRBD2 (6 bases). V was shortened by 1 base and J by 8 bases, with 18 bases between the two germline ends. Germline CDR1 is LGHDT and CDR2 is YNNKEL (reference sequence). This CDR3 has 16 residues. CDR3 region: CASSQGRLDGVHEQFF. In DNA, the CDR3 is TGTGCCAGCAGCCAAGGAAGACTAGACGGAGTGCATGAGCAGTTCTTC.

This clonotype showed up many times. The chain combines TRBV5-5 with TRBJ2-7; D is undetermined. Per the germline V gene, CDR1 is SGHKS and CDR2 is YYEKEE (reference sequence). The CDR3 is 11 residues long. V was shortened by 7 bases and J by 4 bases, with 9 bases between the two germline ends. DNA of the CDR3: TGTGCCAGCGGATTCGGTTACGAGCAGTACTTC. Its translation: CASGFGYEQYF.

This rearrangement joins TRBV12-3 or TRBV12-4 to TRBJ2-4, with a possible D match to TRBD1 (5 bases). V dropped 5 bases and J dropped 6 bases, with 8 bases sitting between them. CDR3 length: 12 residues. The CDR3 bases are TGTGCCAGCAGTCAAGGGGTAAACATTCAGTACTTC. It codes for CASSQGVNIQYF.

The rearrangement uses TRBV9 and TRBJ2-7; 9 nucleotides align to TRBD2. The ends lost 3 bases at V and 5 bases at J; junction bases unmatched: 6. The CDR3 spans 14 residues. The germline V gene has CDR1 SGDLS and CDR2 YYNGEE. The DNA of the CDR3 is TGTGCCAGCAGCGGGGGGACTAGCTTCGACGAGCAGTACTTC. It is translated as CASSGGTSFDEQYF.

The chain uses TRBV3-1 and TRBJ1-5, with 8 bases lining up with TRBD1. V gave up 4 bases and J gave up 3 bases; unmatched junction bases: 5. This CDR3 comprises 15 residues. Germline V lookup: CDR1 LGHDT, CDR2 YNNKEL (reference sequence). The DNA for the CDR3 is TGTGCCAGCAGCCTGCGGACAGGGCCCAATCAGCCCCAGCATTTT. It yields the protein CASSLRTGPNQPQHF.

This clonotype has ten or more counts. The chain joins TRBV19 to TRBJ2-5, with 7 bases identical to TRBD1. This CDR3 is built from 15 residues. The trim removed 1 base at V and 5 bases at J, leaving 7 bases unmatched. Germline assignment: CDR1 LNHDA and CDR2 SQIVND (reference sequence). CDR3 loop: CASSIGGGAGETQYF. The DNA for the CDR3 is TGTGCCAGTAGTATAGGAGGGGGCGCCGGGGAGACCCAGTACTTC.

This clonotype was observed a few times. The rearrangement uses TRBV7-3 and TRBJ2-1; the match to TRBD2 covers 11 bases. The CDR3 is made up of 15 amino acids. The germline V gene encodes CDR1 SGHTA and CDR2 FQGTGA. Germline trimming cut 1 base from V and 9 bases from J; bases unmatched to any gene: 5. CDR3 bases: TGTGCCAGCAGCTTAATGACTAGCGGGACGGGTGAGCAGTTCTTC. This encodes CASSLMTSGTGEQFF.

This clonotype was seen ten or more times. This sequence joins TRBV5-1 and TRBJ2-5; D gene unclear. The CDR3 loop spans 14 amino acids. Trimming stripped 0 bases from V and 3 bases from J, with 9 bases between. Germline assignment: CDR1 SGHRS and CDR2 YFSETQ. The CDR3 here is CASSLVSGKETQYF. The CDR3 region has the DNA TGCGCCAGCAGCTTGGTGTCAGGAAAAGAGACCCAGTACTTC.